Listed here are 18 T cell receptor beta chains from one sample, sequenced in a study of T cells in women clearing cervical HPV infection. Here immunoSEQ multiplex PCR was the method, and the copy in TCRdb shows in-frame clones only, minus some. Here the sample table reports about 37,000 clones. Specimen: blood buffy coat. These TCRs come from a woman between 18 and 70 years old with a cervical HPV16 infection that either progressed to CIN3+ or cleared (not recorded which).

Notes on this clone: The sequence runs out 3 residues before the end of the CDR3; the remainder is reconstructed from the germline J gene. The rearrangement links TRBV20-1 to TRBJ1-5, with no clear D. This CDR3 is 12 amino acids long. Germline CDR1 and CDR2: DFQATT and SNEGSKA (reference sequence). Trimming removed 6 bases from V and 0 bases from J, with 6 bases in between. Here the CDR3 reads CSAQYSNQPQHF. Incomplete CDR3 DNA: TGCAGTGCCCAGTATAGCAATCAGCCC.

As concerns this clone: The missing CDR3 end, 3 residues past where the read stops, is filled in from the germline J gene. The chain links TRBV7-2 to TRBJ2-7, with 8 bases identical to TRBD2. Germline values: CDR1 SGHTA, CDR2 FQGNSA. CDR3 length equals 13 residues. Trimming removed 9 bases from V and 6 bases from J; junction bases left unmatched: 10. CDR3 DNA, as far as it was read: TGTGCCAGTCAAAGCGGGGGACCATTCGAG. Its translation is CASQSGGPFE. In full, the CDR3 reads CASQSGGPFEQYF.

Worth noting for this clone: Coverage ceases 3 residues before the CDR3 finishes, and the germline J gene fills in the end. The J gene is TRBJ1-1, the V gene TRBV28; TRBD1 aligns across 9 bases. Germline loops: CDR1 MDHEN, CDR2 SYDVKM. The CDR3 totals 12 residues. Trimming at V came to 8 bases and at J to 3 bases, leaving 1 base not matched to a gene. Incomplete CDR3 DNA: TGTGCCAGCCGGGACAGGGACACTGAA. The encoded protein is CASRDRDTE. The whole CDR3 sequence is CASRDRDTEAFF.

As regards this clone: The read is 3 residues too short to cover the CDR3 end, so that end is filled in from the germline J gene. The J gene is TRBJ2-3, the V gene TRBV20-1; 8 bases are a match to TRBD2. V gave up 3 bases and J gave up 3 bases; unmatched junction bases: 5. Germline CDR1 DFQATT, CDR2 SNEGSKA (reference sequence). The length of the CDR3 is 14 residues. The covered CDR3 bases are TGCAGTGCTAGCCCCAGCGGGAGAACAGATACG. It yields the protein CSASPSGRTDT. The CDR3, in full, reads CSASPSGRTDTQYF.

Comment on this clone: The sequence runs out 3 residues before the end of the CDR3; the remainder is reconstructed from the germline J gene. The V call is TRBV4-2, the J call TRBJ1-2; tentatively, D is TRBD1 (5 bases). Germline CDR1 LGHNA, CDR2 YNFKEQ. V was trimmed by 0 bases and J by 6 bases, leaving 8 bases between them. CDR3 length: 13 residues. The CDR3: CASSQDREDGYTF. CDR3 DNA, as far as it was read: TGTGCCAGCAGCCAAGACAGGGAAGATGGC.

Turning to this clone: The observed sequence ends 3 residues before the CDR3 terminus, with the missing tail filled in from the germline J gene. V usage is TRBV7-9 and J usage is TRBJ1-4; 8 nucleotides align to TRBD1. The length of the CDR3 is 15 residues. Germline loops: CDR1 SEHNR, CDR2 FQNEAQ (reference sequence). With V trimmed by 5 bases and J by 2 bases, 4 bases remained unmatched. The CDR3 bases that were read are TGTGCCAGCAGCCTATGGGACAGGACTAATGAAAAA. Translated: CASSLWDRTNEK. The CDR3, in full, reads CASSLWDRTNEKLFF. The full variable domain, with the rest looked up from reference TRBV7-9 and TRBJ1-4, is DTGVSQNPRHKITKRGQNVTFRCDPISEHNRLYWYRQTLGQGPEFLTYFQNEAQLEKSRLLSDRFSAERPKGSFSTLEIQRTEQGDSAMYLCASSLWDRTNEKLFFGSGTQLSVL.

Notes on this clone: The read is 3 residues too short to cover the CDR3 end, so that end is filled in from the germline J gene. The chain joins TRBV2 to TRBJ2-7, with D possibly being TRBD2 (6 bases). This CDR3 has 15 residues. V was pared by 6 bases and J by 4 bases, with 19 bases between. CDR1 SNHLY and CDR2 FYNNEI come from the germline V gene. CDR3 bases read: TGTGCCAGCAGGGACGGGGGACGCGTCGGATACGAG. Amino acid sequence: CASRDGGRVGYE. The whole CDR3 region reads CASRDGGRVGYEQYF.

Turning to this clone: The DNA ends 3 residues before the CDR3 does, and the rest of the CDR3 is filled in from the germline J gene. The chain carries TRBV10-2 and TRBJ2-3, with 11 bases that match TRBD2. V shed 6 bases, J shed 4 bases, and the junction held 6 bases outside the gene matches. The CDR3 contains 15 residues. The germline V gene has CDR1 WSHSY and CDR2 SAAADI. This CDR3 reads CASRDLAGGSDTQYF. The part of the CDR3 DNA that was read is TGCGCCAGCAGAGATCTAGCGGGGGGCTCAGATACG.

The sequenced part of the CDR3 DNA is TGCGCCAGCAGCGGGAGCCGACAGGGCTCAGATACG. This encodes CASSGSRQGSDT. The CDR3 in full is CASSGSRQGSDTQYF. The rearrangement uses TRBV10-1 and TRBJ2-3; possibly TRBD1 for D (7 bases). The read ends 3 residues shy of where the CDR3 ends; the end is completed using the germline J gene. This CDR3 is 15 amino acids long. Trimming stripped 6 bases from V and 4 bases from J, with 17 bases between. Germline V lookup: CDR1 WNHNN, CDR2 SYGVQD (reference sequence).

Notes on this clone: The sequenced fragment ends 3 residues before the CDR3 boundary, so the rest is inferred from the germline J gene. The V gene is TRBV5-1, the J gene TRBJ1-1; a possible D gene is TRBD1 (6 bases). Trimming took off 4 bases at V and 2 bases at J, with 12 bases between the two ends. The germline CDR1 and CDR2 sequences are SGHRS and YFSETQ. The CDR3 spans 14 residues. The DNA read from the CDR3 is TGCGCCAGCAGCGGGTCGACAGGTAACACTGAA. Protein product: CASSGSTGNTE. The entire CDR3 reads CASSGSTGNTEAFF.

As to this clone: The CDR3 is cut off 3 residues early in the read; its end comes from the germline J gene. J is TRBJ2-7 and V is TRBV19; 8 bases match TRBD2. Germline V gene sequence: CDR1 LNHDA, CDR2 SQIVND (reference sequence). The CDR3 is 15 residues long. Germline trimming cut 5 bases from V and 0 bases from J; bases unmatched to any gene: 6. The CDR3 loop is CASSPAGGYSYEQYF. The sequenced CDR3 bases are TGTGCCAGTAGTCCTGCGGGGGGTTACTCCTACGAG.

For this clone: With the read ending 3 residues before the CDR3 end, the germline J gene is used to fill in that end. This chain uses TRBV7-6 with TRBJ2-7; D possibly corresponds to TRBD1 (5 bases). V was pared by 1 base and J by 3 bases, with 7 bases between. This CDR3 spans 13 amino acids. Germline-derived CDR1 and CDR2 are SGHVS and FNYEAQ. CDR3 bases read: TGTGCCAGCAGCTTAGAGGACAACTACGAG. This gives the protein CASSLEDNYE. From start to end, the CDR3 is CASSLEDNYEQYF.

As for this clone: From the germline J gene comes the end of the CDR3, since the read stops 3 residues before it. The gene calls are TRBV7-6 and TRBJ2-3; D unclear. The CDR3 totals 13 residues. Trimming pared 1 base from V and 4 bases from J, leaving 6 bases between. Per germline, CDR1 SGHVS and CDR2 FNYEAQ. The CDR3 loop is CASSLGNSDTQYF. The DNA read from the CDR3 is TGTGCCAGCAGCTTAGGAAACTCAGATACG. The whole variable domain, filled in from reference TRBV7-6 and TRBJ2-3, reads GAGVSQSPRYKVTKRGQDVALRCDPISGHVSLYWYRQALGQGPEFLTYFNYEAQQDKSGLPNDRFSAERPEGSISTLTIQRTEQRDSAMYRCASSLGNSDTQYFGPGTRLTVL.

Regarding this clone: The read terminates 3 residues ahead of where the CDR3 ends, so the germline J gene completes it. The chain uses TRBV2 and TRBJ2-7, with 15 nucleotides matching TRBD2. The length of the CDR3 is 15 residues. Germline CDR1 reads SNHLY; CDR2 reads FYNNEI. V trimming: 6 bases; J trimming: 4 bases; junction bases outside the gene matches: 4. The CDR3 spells CASSEGLAGGYEQYF. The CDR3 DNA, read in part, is TGTGCCAGCAGCGAGGGACTAGCGGGGGGTTACGAG.

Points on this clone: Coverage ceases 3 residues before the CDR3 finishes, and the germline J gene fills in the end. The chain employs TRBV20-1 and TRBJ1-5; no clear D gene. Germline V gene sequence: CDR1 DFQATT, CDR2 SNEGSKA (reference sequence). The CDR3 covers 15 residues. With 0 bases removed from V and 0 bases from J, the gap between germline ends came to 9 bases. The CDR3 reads CSARDHRASNQPQHF. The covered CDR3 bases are TGCAGTGCTAGAGATCATAGGGCTAGCAATCAGCCC.

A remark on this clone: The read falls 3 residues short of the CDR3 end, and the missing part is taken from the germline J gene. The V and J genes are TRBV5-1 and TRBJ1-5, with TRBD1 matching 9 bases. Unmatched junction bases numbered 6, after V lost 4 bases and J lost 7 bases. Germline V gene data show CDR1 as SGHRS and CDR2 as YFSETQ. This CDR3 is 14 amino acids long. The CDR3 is CASSPGTGKQPQHF. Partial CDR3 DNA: TGCGCCAGCAGCCCCGGGACAGGGAAGCAGCCC.

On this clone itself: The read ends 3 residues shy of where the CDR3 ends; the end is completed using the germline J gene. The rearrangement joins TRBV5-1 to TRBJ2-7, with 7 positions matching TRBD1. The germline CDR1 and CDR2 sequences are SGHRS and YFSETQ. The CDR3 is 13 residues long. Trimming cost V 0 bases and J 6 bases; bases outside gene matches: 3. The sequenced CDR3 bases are TGCGCCAGCAGCTTGGGACAGGGCGGCGAG. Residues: CASSLGQGGE. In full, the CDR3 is CASSLGQGGEQYF.

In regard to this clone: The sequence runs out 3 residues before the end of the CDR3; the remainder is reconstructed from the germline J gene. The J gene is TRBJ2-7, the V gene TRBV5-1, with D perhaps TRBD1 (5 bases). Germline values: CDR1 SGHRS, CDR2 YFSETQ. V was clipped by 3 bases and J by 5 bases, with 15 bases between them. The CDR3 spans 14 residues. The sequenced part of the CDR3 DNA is TGCGCCAGCAGCTCTGCTGGTGTGGACAACGAG. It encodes CASSSAGVDNE. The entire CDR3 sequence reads CASSSAGVDNEQYF.